The 14 T cell receptor beta chains presented below share a single source sample, sequenced in a study of T cells in narcolepsy. The protocol was immunoSEQ multiplex PCR, while the TCRdb copy is restricted to in-frame clones and leaves out a portion. The data show about 27,000 clones, around four fifths seen once. The sample taken for sequencing was CD45RA- memory CD4+ T cells from PBMCs. The receptors here all came from a human donor with narcolepsy.

Concerning this clone: Additional DNA sequences in this sample encode the identical CDR3. V gene TRBV7-6 combines with J gene TRBJ2-2; 16 nucleotides agree with TRBD2. Germline loops: CDR1 SGHVS, CDR2 FNYEAQ. The CDR3 consists of 16 residues. V lost 5 bases to trimming and J lost 6 bases; unmatched junction nucleotides: 3. The CDR3 sequence is CASSPGLAGGPGELFF. The CDR3 DNA reads TGTGCCAGCAGCCCGGGACTAGCGGGAGGGCCCGGGGAGCTGTTTTTT.

The chain is built from TRBV9 and TRBJ2-2; a weak D match, TRBD2 (6 bases). The CDR3 is 15 residues long. Germline lookup yields CDR1 SGDLS and CDR2 YYNGEE. V was pared by 0 bases and J by 5 bases, with 11 bases between. CDR3 DNA: TGTGCCAGCAGCGTAGGAGCGGCGGGGACCGGGGAGCTGTTTTTT. Encoded protein: CASSVGAAGTGELFF.

J is TRBJ1-1 and V is TRBV19; D is uncertain. Germline CDR1 and CDR2: LNHDA and SQIVND (reference sequence). The ends were cut back, 4 bases at V and 7 bases at J, with 13 bases in the middle. The CDR3 runs 13 residues. This chain's CDR3 is CASSNRGRSEAFF. DNA of the CDR3: TGTGCCAGTAGTAATCGGGGTAGGAGTGAAGCTTTCTTT.

The chain carries TRBV5-1 and TRBJ2-2; a weak D match, TRBD2 (5 bases). Germline-derived CDR1 and CDR2 are SGHRS and YFSETQ. V was clipped by 3 bases and J by 7 bases, with 7 bases between them. The CDR3 is made up of 12 amino acids. The CDR3 region has the DNA TGCGCCAGCAGCTGGGCGGGCGGGGAGCTGTTTTTT. Protein sequence: CASSWAGGELFF.

The rearrangement uses TRBV5-4 and TRBJ2-5; TRBD1 agrees at 10 bases. The CDR3 spans 16 residues. CDR1 is SGHNT and CDR2 is YYREEE in the germline V gene (reference sequence). The V segment lost 3 bases and the J segment 0 bases; nucleotides outside the gene matches: 5. CDR3: CASSYPGQGYQETQYF. DNA of the CDR3: TGTGCCAGCAGCTACCCGGGACAGGGGTACCAAGAGACCCAGTACTTC.

This clone was observed once. This chain joins TRBV11-2 and TRBJ2-3; TRBD2 agrees at 9 bases. This CDR3 is built from 17 residues. In germline, CDR1 is SGHAT, CDR2 FQNNGV. Trimming removed 1 base from V and 3 bases from J; junction bases left unmatched: 8. CDR3 sequence (DNA): TGTGCCAGCAGCTTAGGGGGCAGGGGACTAGCTACAGATACGCAGTATTTT. Translating it yields CASSLGGRGLATDTQYF.

The chain employs TRBV7-2 and TRBJ2-1; D perhaps matches TRBD1 (5 bases). CDR1 is SGHTA, CDR2 FQGNSA, per germline. The germline V and J ends were trimmed by 1 base and 2 bases, with 12 bases remaining between them. CDR3 size: 16 residues. This CDR3 reads CASSLDDSFTYNEQFF. In DNA form, the CDR3 reads TGTGCCAGCAGCTTAGACGACAGTTTTACCTACAATGAGCAGTTCTTC.

The V call is TRBV28, the J call TRBJ1-5; D is possibly TRBD1 (5 bases). The CDR3 spans 12 residues. CDR1 is MDHEN, CDR2 SYDVKM, per germline. Trimming removed 4 bases from V and 6 bases from J, with 7 bases in between. For the CDR3, the DNA is TGTGCCAGCAGTTCGGGGGGTCAGCCCCAGCATTTT. It encodes CASSSGGQPQHF.

The chain combines TRBV18 with TRBJ2-6; D possibly corresponds to TRBD2 (5 bases). CDR3 length: 18 residues. V lost 4 bases and J 0 bases, leaving 16 bases between the germline ends. Germline V gene data show CDR1 as KGHSH and CDR2 as LQKENI. CDR3 amino acids: CASSRAQTGNSGANVLTF. The DNA of the CDR3 is TGTGCCAGCTCACGAGCACAGACGGGGAACTCTGGGGCCAACGTCCTGACTTTC. The complete variable domain, with remaining parts taken from reference TRBV18 and TRBJ2-6, reads NAGVMQNPRHLVRRRGQEARLRCSPMKGHSHVYWYRQLPEEGLKFMVYLQKENIIDESGMPKERFSAEFPKEGPSILRIQQVVRGDSAAYFCASSRAQTGNSGANVLTFGAGSRLTVL.

The chain employs TRBV6-4 and TRBJ1-5; no clear D gene. The CDR3 covers 13 residues. The ends were cut back, 4 bases at V and 5 bases at J, with 9 bases in the middle. The germline V gene has CDR1 MRHNA and CDR2 SNTAGT. The CDR3 loop is CASSAEAHQPQHF. CDR3 bases: TGTGCCAGCAGTGCCGAGGCCCATCAGCCCCAGCATTTT.

This clone showed up just a few times. The V call is TRBV27, the J call TRBJ1-5, with 8 bases fitting TRBD1. The length of the CDR3 is 16 residues. Germline-derived CDR1 and CDR2 are MNHEY and SMNVEV (reference sequence). J was trimmed by 0 bases and V by 5 bases; bases with no gene match: 6. DNA for the CDR3: TGTGCCAGCAGTCCCCGGACAGGGTTTAGCAATCAGCCCCAGCATTTT. The encoded protein is CASSPRTGFSNQPQHF.

V is TRBV12-1 and J is TRBJ2-7. TRBV12-1 is annotated as a pseudogene. The CDR3 has 16 amino acids. The CDR3 loop reads CASSPREAGQFGEQHF. DNA for the CDR3: TGTGCCAGCAGCCCCCGAGAGGCAGGCCAGTTTGGCGAGCAGCACTTC.

This clone was detected once. CDR3 bases: TGTGCCAGCAGTGGCGGGAGGGTCTCGCATGAGCAGTTCTTC. This gives the protein CASSGGRVSHEQFF. V is TRBV2 and J is TRBJ2-1; TRBD2 agrees at 9 bases. The CDR3 has 14 residues. The germline CDR1 and CDR2 sequences are SNHLY and FYNNEI. Trimming cost V 4 bases and J 8 bases; bases outside gene matches: 6.

This chain uses TRBV7-6 with TRBJ1-5; D gene uncertain. Germline V CDR1 and CDR2: SGHVS, FNYEAQ. V was trimmed by 2 bases and J by 4 bases, leaving 9 bases between them. The CDR3 covers 14 residues. CDR3 DNA sequence: TGTGCCAGCAGCTTACAGAGAGGGAATCAGCCCCAGCATTTT. Translated, it gives CASSLQRGNQPQHF. The whole variable domain, remainder taken from reference TRBV7-6 and TRBJ1-5, is GAGVSQSPRYKVTKRGQDVALRCDPISGHVSLYWYRQALGQGPEFLTYFNYEAQQDKSGLPNDRFSAERPEGSISTLTIQRTEQRDSAMYRCASSLQRGNQPQHFGDGTRLSIL.